Following are 9 T cell receptor beta chains from one sample sequenced in a study of CD8 T cells in ankylosing spondylitis (dated by TCRdb to between 2016 and 2019). Library preparation was by 5' RACE. The listed sequencing device is Illumina HiSeq 2500. In-frame beta chains were kept once TCRdb had trimmed the public reads at Q25 with fastp and called clones with MiXCR. Entries are consolidated by CDR3 protein sequence, retaining the most common genes and DNA. The sample table contains 350,000 or so distinct CDR3 sequences; only one count was recorded for roughly 12% of them. 8% to 9.5% of the sample is taken by the ten largest. Sequencing input: blood, either unsorted or a sorted T cell fraction (not recorded which). Source of these receptors: a female donor with ankylosing spondylitis or in good health (not recorded which).

V usage is TRBV12-3 or TRBV12-4 and J usage is TRBJ2-2; D not certain. The ends were cut back, 2 bases at V and 3 bases at J, with 7 bases in the middle. The CDR3 covers 14 residues. As DNA, the CDR3 is TGTGCCAGCAGTTTAAGGCTAGACACCGGGGAGCTGTTTTTT. It specifies CASSLRLDTGELFF.

This clonotype showed up just a few times. The chain is built from TRBV5-1 and TRBJ2-1; 9 nucleotides align to TRBD1. V shed 0 bases, J shed 6 bases, and the junction held 7 bases outside the gene matches. The V gene's germline CDR1 is SGHRS and CDR2 YFSETQ. The CDR3 consists of 16 residues. Here the CDR3 reads CASSLVGQGIVNEQFF. CDR3 sequence (DNA): TGCGCCAGCAGCTTGGTGGGACAGGGAATCGTCAATGAGCAGTTCTTC.

There are many counts of this clonotype. The chain uses TRBV5-1 and TRBJ1-5; weak D call: TRBD1 (5 bases). This CDR3 comprises 14 residues. CDR1 is SGHRS and CDR2 is YFSETQ in the germline V gene. V lost 4 bases to trimming and J lost 3 bases, with 11 bases between them. The CDR3 here is CASSPEGVNQPQHF. The CDR3 DNA reads TGCGCCAGCAGCCCCGAAGGGGTCAATCAGCCCCAGCATTTT.

This sequence joins TRBV28 and TRBJ2-1, with D uncertain. CDR1 and CDR2 from the germline V gene are MDHEN and SYDVKM. This CDR3 has 15 residues. V shed 7 bases and J shed 0 bases, with 13 bases lying between them. CDR3 amino acids: CASTVGWSSYNEQFF. CDR3 nucleotides: TGTGCCAGCACCGTCGGCTGGAGCTCCTACAATGAGCAGTTCTTC.

Many counts were recorded for this clonotype. The chain uses TRBV4-2 and TRBJ2-7; no clear D gene. The CDR3 sequence is 15 residues long. The germline V and J ends were trimmed by 0 bases and 1 base, with 10 bases remaining between them. Germline V gene sequence: CDR1 LGHNA, CDR2 YNFKEQ. The CDR3 DNA sequence: TGTGCCAGCAGCCAAGATTTGTTCGGATCCTACGAGCAGTACTTC. Protein sequence: CASSQDLFGSYEQYF.

The rearrangement uses TRBV5-1 and TRBJ2-5; D is perhaps TRBD1 (6 bases). Trimming cost V 1 base and J 2 bases, with 15 bases left between them. Germline CDR1 reads SGHRS; CDR2 reads YFSETQ. The CDR3 has 16 residues. As DNA, the CDR3 is TGCGCCAGCAGCTTGCAAGGGGGATCCGCGCAAGAGACCCAGTACTTC. This gives the protein CASSLQGGSAQETQYF.

This clonotype appeared a few times. This chain links TRBV5-6 with TRBJ1-5, with D perhaps TRBD1 (6 bases). V was trimmed by 1 base and J by 6 bases, leaving 11 bases between them. This CDR3 has 14 amino acids. The germline V gene has CDR1 SGHDT and CDR2 YYEEEE. CDR3 coding DNA: TGTGCCAGCAGCTTGACAGGGAGGCCTCAGCCCCAGCATTTT. Protein product: CASSLTGRPQPQHF.

The chain links TRBV20-1 to TRBJ2-2; D is possibly TRBD2 (6 bases). Trimming left V 3 bases short and J 0 bases short, with 8 bases between. This CDR3 comprises 14 residues. Germline lookup yields CDR1 DFQATT and CDR2 SNEGSKA (reference sequence). The CDR3 sequence is CSASGGTNTGELFF. CDR3 coding DNA: TGCAGTGCTAGTGGGGGGACGAACACCGGGGAGCTGTTTTTT.

This rearrangement joins TRBV5-1 to TRBJ2-7; D is perhaps TRBD2 (5 bases). Germline CDR1 and CDR2: SGHRS and YFSETQ. The CDR3 consists of 18 residues. V dropped 3 bases and J dropped 7 bases, with 29 bases sitting between them. The CDR3 coding sequence is TGCGCCAGCAGCTCCGGACTTAGTCCGAAACAGTGGACGGAAGAGCAGTACTTC. This encodes CASSSGLSPKQWTEEQYF.